This T cell receptor delta chain originates from a study of γδ T cells in repeated Plasmodium falciparum infection. Whole-study findings and limits: The Malian cohort came from a small rural village of predominantly one ethnic group.

CDR1 is GEAIGNYY, CDR2 EKD, per germline. The CDR3 loop spans 16 amino acids. V gave up 0 bases and J gave up 2 bases; unmatched junction bases: 4. Bulk repertoires came from Vgamma9/Vdelta2+ or Vdelta2-negative gammadelta T cells flow-sorted from PBMC. This clone was detected only a few times. Its target is unknown. The mismatch at residue 5 between this DNA's translation and the TCRdb protein of a much larger clone likely reflects a read error; the protein shown is translated from the DNA. TCRdb re-processed the multiplex PCR reads using CATT. The table has 90,000 or so delta-chain clones, approximately 0.96% seen once.

The source is a pool of human donors (malaria-infected and uninfected, not separated). The chain carries TRDV2 and TRDJ1; TRDD3 matches 11 bases. The material sequenced was gamma-delta T cells from blood. The CDR3 bases are TGTGCCTGTGACACCCTAATGGGGGATACGACCGATAAACTCATCTTT. This encodes CACDTLMGDTTDKLIF.